This T cell receptor (beta chain) stems from a study of T cell responses to AZD1222 COVID-19 vaccine. The study, taken as a whole, reports: A reported finding is that nearly half of spike-specific TCRs target unmutated variant regions. Two doses of AZD1222 preceded a rise in Spike-specific TCR breadth and depth. Females made up more of the donors, who were largely white British, and clonal diversity may have come out too low.

Profiling relied on immunoSEQ multiplex PCR, and the TCRdb table lists in-frame clones only, not all of them. The data show about 150,000 clones, around 90% seen once. Between the trimmed V and J ends, which lost 1 base and 0 bases, there was a span of 8 bases. Germline V gene sequence: CDR1 SGHDT, CDR2 YYEEEE. The CDR3 extends over 16 amino acids. A remark on this clone: Its antigen remains unknown.

This sequence was found in an adult in good health. This specimen consisted of peripheral blood, obtained on day 0 of AZD1222 vaccination. The chain has TRBV5-6 and TRBJ2-6, with D unresolved. CDR3 sequence reads: CASSLLLISGANVLTF. The CDR3 DNA sequence: TGTGCCAGCAGCTTGCTTCTGATCTCTGGGGCCAACGTCCTGACTTTC. Drawing the rest from reference TRBV5-6 and TRBJ2-6, the complete variable domain is DAGVTQSPTHLIKTRGQQVTLRCSPKSGHDTVSWYQQALGQGPQFIFQYYEEEERQRGNFPDRFSGHQFPNYSSELNVNALLLGDSALYLCASSLLLISGANVLTFGAGSRLTVL.